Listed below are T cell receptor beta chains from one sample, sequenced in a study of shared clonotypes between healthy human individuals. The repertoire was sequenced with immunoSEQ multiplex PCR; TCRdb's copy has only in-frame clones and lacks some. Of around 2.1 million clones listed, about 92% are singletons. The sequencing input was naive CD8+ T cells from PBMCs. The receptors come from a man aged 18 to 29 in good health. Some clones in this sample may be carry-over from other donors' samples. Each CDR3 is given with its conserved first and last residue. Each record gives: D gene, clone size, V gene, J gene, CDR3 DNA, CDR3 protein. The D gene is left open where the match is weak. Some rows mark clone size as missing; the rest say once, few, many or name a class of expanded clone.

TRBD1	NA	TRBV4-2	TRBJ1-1	TGTGCCAGCAGCCAACAGGGGGTACGAGATAGGACTGAAGCTTTCTTT	CASSQQGVRDRTEAFF
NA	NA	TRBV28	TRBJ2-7	TGTGCCAGCAGCTCGACCCGTTGGCTTTACGAGCAGTACTTC	CASSSTRWLYEQYF
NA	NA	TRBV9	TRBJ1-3	TGTGCCAGCAGCGTAGTAGGGGGTACTGGAAACACCATATATTTT	CASSVVGGTGNTIYF
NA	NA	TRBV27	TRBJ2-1	TGTGCCAGCAGTTTATTGGGCGCCTACAATGAGCAGTTCTTC	CASSLLGAYNEQFF
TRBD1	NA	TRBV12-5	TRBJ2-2	TGTGCTAGTGGTTTGGTACTAGGGACAGGGAACACCGGGGAGCTGTTTTTT	CASGLVLGTGNTGELFF
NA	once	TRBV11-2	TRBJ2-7	TGTGCCAGCAGCTTACCGGGAGTGGGTTACGAGCAGTACTTC	CASSLPGVGYEQYF
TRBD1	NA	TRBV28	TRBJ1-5	TGTGCCAGCACCGATGTCGGACAGGGACATCAGCCCCAGCATTTT	CASTDVGQGHQPQHF
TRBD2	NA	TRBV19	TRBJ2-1	TGTGCCAGTAGTATCGGGGGGGCCGACTACAATGAGCAGTTCTTC	CASSIGGADYNEQFF
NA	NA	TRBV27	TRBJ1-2	TGTGCCAGCAGGGCGGGGTTGGAGGGCTACACCTTC	CASRAGLEGYTF
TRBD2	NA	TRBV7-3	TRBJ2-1	TGTGCCAGCAGCTCCACAGGATCGATAGAGGAGGGAGGGTCCTACAATGAGCAGTTCTTC	CASSSTGSIEEGGSYNEQFF
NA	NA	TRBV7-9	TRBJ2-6	TGTGCCAGCATTTATGGGGCCAACGTCCTGACTTTC	CASIYGANVLTF
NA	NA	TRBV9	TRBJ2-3	TGTGCCAGCAGCGTAGGCAGTGTACTCACAGATACGCAGTATTTT	CASSVGSVLTDTQYF
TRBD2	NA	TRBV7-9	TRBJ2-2	TGTGCCAGCACCAATTGGGCGGGAGAGGGCACCGGGGAGCTGTTTTTT	CASTNWAGEGTGELFF
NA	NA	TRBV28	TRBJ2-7	TGTGCCAGCAGTTTGGGAAACGAGCAGTACTTC	CASSLGNEQYF
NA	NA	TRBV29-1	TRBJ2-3	TGCAGCGTATACCCTCTACTTCGGGGCACAGATACGCAGTATTTT	CSVYPLLRGTDTQYF
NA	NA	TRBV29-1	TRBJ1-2	TGCAGCGTCCGGGACAAAGAAAACTATGGCTACACCTTC	CSVRDKENYGYTF
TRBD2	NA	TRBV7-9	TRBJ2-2	TGTGCCAGCAGCTTTGCGGGAGGGAACACCGGGGAGCTGTTTTTT	CASSFAGGNTGELFF
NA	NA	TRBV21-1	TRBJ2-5	TGTGCCAGCAGCAAACTCGATCCGCATTGGACCCAGTACTTC	CASSKLDPHWTQYF
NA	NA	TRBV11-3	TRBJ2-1	TGTGCCAGCAGCTTAGCCGGTAATGAGCAGTTCTTC	CASSLAGNEQFF
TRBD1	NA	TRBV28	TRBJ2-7	TGTGCCAGCAGCCCGGGACAGGGGTACCACGAGCAGTACTTC	CASSPGQGYHEQYF
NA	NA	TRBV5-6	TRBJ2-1	TGTGCCAGCAGCACGACCGGGAGTAAATACTACAATGAGCAGTTCTTC	CASSTTGSKYYNEQFF
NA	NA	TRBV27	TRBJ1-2	TGTGCCACCAAAACGGGGGCCGGGGCGCCGGACCCCTCAGACTATGGCTACACCTTC	CATKTGAGAPDPSDYGYTF
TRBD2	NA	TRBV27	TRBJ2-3	TGTGCCAGCAGTTCCCTAGCGGGAGGGGGTACAGATACGCAGTATTTT	CASSSLAGGGTDTQYF
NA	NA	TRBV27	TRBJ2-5	TGTGCCAGCAGTTCTCGACAGAGGGAGACCCAGTACTTC	CASSSRQRETQYF
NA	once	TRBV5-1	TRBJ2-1	TGCGCCAGCAGGGCGACTGGAGAGTACAATGAGCAGTTCTTC	CASRATGEYNEQFF
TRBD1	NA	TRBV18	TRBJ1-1	TGTGCCAGCTCAGGTTGGGGACAGCAGCATACTGAAGCTTTCTTT	CASSGWGQQHTEAFF
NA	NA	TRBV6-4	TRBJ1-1	TGTGCCAGCGCACCGGACAGATACACTGAAGCTTTCTTT	CASAPDRYTEAFF
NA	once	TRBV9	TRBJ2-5	TGTGCCAGCAGCTCCGGGTGGGGCGGGAAAGAGACCCAGTACTTC	CASSSGWGGKETQYF
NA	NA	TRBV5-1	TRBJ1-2	TGCGCCAGCAGCTTCCCTGGGGGCTATGGCTACACCTTC	CASSFPGGYGYTF
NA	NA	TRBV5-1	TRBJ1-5	TGCGCCAGCAGCTTGTTCCCGGACGGCGCCAATCAGCCCCAGCATTTT	CASSLFPDGANQPQHF
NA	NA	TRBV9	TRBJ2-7	TGTGCCAGCAGCGACAGAGGCGGTTACGAGCAGTACTTC	CASSDRGGYEQYF
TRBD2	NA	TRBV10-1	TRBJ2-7	TGCGCCAGCGCACTAGCGGGAGTAAACTACGAGCAGTACTTC	CASALAGVNYEQYF
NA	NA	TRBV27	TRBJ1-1	TGTGCCAGCAGTTTACTAACGGGGAACACTGAAGCTTTCTTT	CASSLLTGNTEAFF